The T cell receptor beta chain described here comes from a study of T cells in Graves' hyperthyroidism and ophthalmopathy. The TCR beta CDR3 regions underwent amplification using RNA transcripts as the source. TCR CDR3 regions were first amplified by RT-PCR with HTBI primers. TCRdb recomputed calls from the multiplex PCR reads with MiXCR, one row per CDR3 protein. The data show about 560,000 distinct CDR3 sequences, around 13% seen once. This clonotype was observed a handful of times. The antigen is unknown. Exclusions: uncontrolled infection, other autoimmune disease, pregnancy, lactation. Each diagnosis was grounded in clinical symptoms, serum thyroxine and TRAb, thyroid ultrasound, and orbital computed tomography. CDR3 length equals 15 residues. Deletions cut 7 bases from V and 3 bases from J, with 18 bases between. The V gene's germline CDR1 is LNHDA and CDR2 SQIVND (reference sequence). Study findings and constraints: Clonotypes that were expanded in thyroid above 0.001 mostly appeared in blood too.

The sequence was obtained from a woman aged 40 to 50 with Graves' hyperthyroidism. The J gene is TRBJ1-1, the V gene TRBV19, with D unclear. Sequencing was carried out using blood. In nucleotides, the CDR3 is TGTGCCAGTAAGCGCAATCAGAGGGTATACACTGAAGCTTTCTTT. Amino acid sequence: CASKRNQRVYTEAFF.